This T cell receptor (beta chain) was documented in a study of CD8 T cells in Susac syndrome. Deletions cut 3 bases from V and 7 bases from J, with 18 bases between. In germline, CDR1 is SQVTM, CDR2 ANQGSEA. This CDR3 is built from 14 residues. It was with random hexamers that roughly 0.5 to 1 ug RNA was reverse transcribed. Across 54 Vbeta and 13 Jbeta, immunoSEQ multiplex PCR amplified TCR beta CDR3. From the immunoSEQ multiplex PCR reads, TCRdb called clonotypes with MiXCR, one entry per CDR3 protein. Here the sample spans about 150,000 distinct CDR3 sequences, approximately 96% being singletons. All included Susac syndrome patients satisfied recently defined diagnostic criteria for definite or probable disease. Negative isolation yielded CD8+ and CD4+ T cells; FACS enriched TEMRA cells.

Source material: CD4+ T cells from PBMCs. This rearrangement joins TRBV29-1 to TRBJ2-5; the D call may be TRBD1 or TRBD2 (6 bases each). This receptor was identified in a human donor with Susac syndrome. The CDR3, as DNA: TGCAGCGTTGAGTTGTTAGGGGGGCTAGGGACCCAGTACTTC. Protein: CSVELLGGLGTQYF.